Detailed here is one T cell receptor beta chain. Its binding antigen is unknown. No base qualities exist here, and no much larger clone lies one base off it. The entry originates in a study of early T cells in non-severe SARS-CoV-2 infection (dated by TCRdb to the early 2020s). In the study overall: Because TCR sequencing was done on bulk RNA from unsorted whole blood, the alpha and beta chains could not be paired. Overall study outcomes, separate from this receptor: VDJdb matching was skewed toward anti-spike CD8 responses and likely underestimated virus-specific expansions by missing private and CD4 specificities.

The library was generated by 5' RACE. Sequenced on a NextSeq 500. To correct for sequencing error and PCR bias, the TCR library protocol tagged individual cDNA molecules with unique molecular identifiers. TCR alpha and beta chains were both sequenced, and the abundances of alpha and beta sequences in each sample were closely correlated with each other. Concerning the study's data processing: Decombinator V4 was used to perform V gene, J gene and CDR3 annotation of TCR sequences. TCRs were defined as expanded if a significant change between any two time points was detected under a Poisson model with p below 0.0001. TCR abundances were normalised to the total number of TCRs sequenced per sample and expressed as counts per million. TRAV1-2 paired with TRAJ12, TRAJ20 or TRAJ33 defined MAIT TCRs, while TRAV10 paired with TRAJ18 defined iNKT TCRs. VDJdb, accessed 1 November 2021, was searched for CMV, EBV and SARS-CoV-2 annotated TCRs, excluding TCRs annotated for multiple antigens. In TCRdb, the public reads were trimmed at Q25 with fastp and aligned with MiXCR, with productive beta chains retained. Each record represents a unique CDR3 protein, reported with the most common genes and DNA among its rows. The V and J calls were not made by the authors but by TCRdb's processing. The sample table shows tens of thousands of distinct CDR3 sequences, and about 4.5% are seen once. Jointly, the top ten make up over 6% of the sample.

Set within a cohort of healthcare workers in London, UK, this nested case-control study involved weekly PCR testing of nasopharyngeal swabs along with blood sampling. Between 23 and 31 March 2020, the week of the UK lockdown, healthcare workers were enrolled and then followed up weekly for as long as 16 weeks. In the germline V gene (reference sequence), CDR1 corresponds to SEHNR and CDR2 to FQNEAQ. The junction shows trimming of 5 bases on V and 1 base on J, plus 16 bases between the germline ends. There are 16 amino acids in the CDR3, from cysteine to phenylalanine inclusive. The sequence is cut down to CDR3 DNA, 48 bases in frame from base 1.

In this chain, TRBV7-9 is recombined with TRBJ2-3, with TRBD1 tentatively as D gene (5 bases match). The sample taken for sequencing was whole blood. The clonotype comes from an adult who was a healthcare worker with PCR-confirmed SARS-CoV-2 infection or an uninfected control (not recorded which). The sequenced DNA is TGTGCCAGCAGCGCCGCCCCAGGGATAGGCACAGATACGCAGTATTTT. This codes for CASSAAPGIGTDTQYF.